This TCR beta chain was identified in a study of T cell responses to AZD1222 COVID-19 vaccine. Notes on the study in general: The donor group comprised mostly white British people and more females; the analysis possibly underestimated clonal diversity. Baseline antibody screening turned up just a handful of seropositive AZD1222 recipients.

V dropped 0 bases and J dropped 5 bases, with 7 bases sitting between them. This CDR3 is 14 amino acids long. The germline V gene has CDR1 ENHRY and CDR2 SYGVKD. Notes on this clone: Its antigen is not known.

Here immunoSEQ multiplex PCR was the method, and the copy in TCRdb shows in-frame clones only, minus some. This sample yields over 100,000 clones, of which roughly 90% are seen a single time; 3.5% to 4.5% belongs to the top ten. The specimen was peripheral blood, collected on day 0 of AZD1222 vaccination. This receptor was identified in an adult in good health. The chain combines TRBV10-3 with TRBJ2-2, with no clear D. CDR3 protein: CAISESLQTGELFF. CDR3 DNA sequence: TGTGCCATCAGTGAGTCATTACAGACCGGGGAGCTGTTTTTT.